This TCR beta chain is drawn from a study of Graves' ophthalmopathy and Graves' hyperthyroidism (dated by TCRdb to 2016 to 2019). Notes on the research overall: Hyperthyroidism was considered stable if no progression to ophthalmopathy occurred within 18 months of follow-up. The study used signatures of the TCR beta repertoire to tell Graves' ophthalmopathy apart from Graves' hyperthyroidism and to predict which patients would progress to ophthalmopathy. In total, 135 blood samples were TCR-sequenced: 40 to 45 ophthalmopathy, some 75 hyperthyroidism and some 17 hyperthyroidism-to-ophthalmopathy patients. To explore V-J signatures distinguishing ophthalmopathy from hyperthyroidism, a discovery set of 100 patients (fewer than 45 ophthalmopathy, roughly 60 stable hyperthyroidism) was enrolled. An independent validation cohort was composed of fewer than 20 hyperthyroidism patients and around 16 patients who later progressed from hyperthyroidism to ophthalmopathy. In 6 or 7 hyperthyroidism patients, T-cell repertoires of thyroid tissue and blood were compared. After sampling, hyperthyroidism patients received methimazole starting at 30 mg daily, and ophthalmopathy patients received high-dose intravenous methylprednisolone. Overall results and qualifications from the work: In validation, the model predicted ophthalmopathy progression with about 70% sensitivity and roughly 78% specificity; 12 predicted patients were CT-confirmed with GO in a median of 6.5 months. The 13-signature model separated ophthalmopathy from stable hyperthyroidism with approximately 90% sensitivity and about 81% specificity in cross-validation, and 80%/75% in the test set. Among expanded thyroid clonotypes with frequency above 0.001, most also showed up in blood, which suggests that blood repertoires may reflect the thyroid immune response. No statistical method was used to set the sample size in advance, and the investigators knew which group each participant was assigned to.

CDR3 length: 14 amino acids, cysteine to phenylalanine. Of the read, only the CDR3 DNA is kept; its 42 bases are in frame from base 1. V drops 3 bases and J drops 5 bases, leaving 10 bases in between. CDR1 SGHAT and CDR2 FQNNGV are derived from the germline V gene. Hyperthyroidism patients were newly diagnosed, with disease duration under 2 months, and aged 18 to 65 years. Anyone with other autoimmune diseases, uncontrolled infections, pregnancy or lactation was excluded from the study. Diagnosis relied on clinical symptoms, serum thyroxine, TRAb, thyroid ultrasound and orbital computed tomography. Trizol reagent was used to extract the total RNA, and its quality was then checked on an Agilent 2100 Bioanalyzer. For repertoire sequencing, TCR beta CDR3 regions were amplified from RNA transcripts. The first round was an RT-PCR using HTBI primers with the Qiagen OneStep RT-PCR kit, and this first round was followed by a second-round multiplex PCR, then size selection and purification. The libraries underwent paired-end sequencing with 100 bp reads on an Illumina HiSeq2000. Regarding the original processing steps: Reads were processed with SOAPnuke, discarding reads with adapters, uncalled bases, mean Phred below 15, or no exact constant-primer or identifier match. COPE v1.2.5 was used to merge high-quality paired reads. Clonotypes were defined as unique nucleotide sequences and were aligned to IMGT TRB V, D and J references using MiTCR v1.1. The analysis was limited to V-J combinations with a frequency above 0.0001, which together covered more than 99% of repertoires. For each V-J combination, a TCR clonal expansion and chaos score was defined as F50 clonal expansion divided by the chaos observed in the TCRdist matrix. Features were reduced by Welch's t-statistics and random forest to more than 10 V-J combinations, which fed a naive Bayes classifier. Thyroid-blood repertoire similarity was quantified with the Morisita-Horn index. TCRdb took the public reads, trimmed them with fastp at Q25, ran MiXCR for clone calling and kept in-frame beta chains. Records with the same CDR3 protein are collapsed into one entry carrying the most frequent genes and DNA. The authors' filters were not applied to this entry. Recorded for this sample are 900,000 to 1,200,000 distinct CDR3 sequences; less than 45% of them occurred a single time. The leading ten clones occupy more than 9.5% of the sample.

This clonotype was observed at least ten times. What antigen it recognizes has not been identified. Base qualities are not at hand, and no much larger clone is one base apart. Recombination linked TRBV11-2 to TRBJ2-2, with TRBD1 tentatively as D gene (5 bases match). The source is an adult man with Graves' hyperthyroidism. The specimen sequenced was peripheral blood or thyroid tissue (not recorded which). At the DNA level, the sequence is TGTGCCAGCAGCTTGATCGACAGAACCGGGGAGCTGTTTTTT. This sequence encodes CASSLIDRTGELFF.